The 30 T cell receptor beta chains presented below share a single source sample, sequenced in a study of blood T cell repertoires in COVID-19. The assay was immunoSEQ multiplex PCR, and TCRdb's table has in-frame clones only and misses some. Of about 150,000 clones listed, 87% are singletons. The sample taken for sequencing was peripheral blood. The receptors shown here come from a man between 45 and 60 years old who had recovered from COVID-19.

The chain couples TRBV3-1 (or the pseudogene TRBV3-2) to TRBJ1-2; TRBD1 matches 8 bases. CDR3 length: 14 residues. Trimming at V came to 1 base and at J to 6 bases, leaving 4 bases not matched to a gene. Germline CDR1 reads LGHDT; CDR2 reads YNNKEL (reference sequence). The CDR3 nucleotides are TGTGCCAGCAGCCAAGCGGACAGGGTTGATGGCTACACCTTC. Protein product: CASSQADRVDGYTF.

This sequence joins TRBV11-3 and TRBJ1-5; 7 nucleotides line up with TRBD1. Germline loops: CDR1 SGHNT, CDR2 YENEEA. The CDR3 loop spans 14 amino acids. Germline trimming cut 5 bases from V and 6 bases from J; bases unmatched to any gene: 7. CDR3 sequence reads: CASSPGGGGQPQHF. The CDR3 nucleotides are TGTGCCAGCAGCCCTGGAGGGGGCGGTCAGCCCCAGCATTTT.

V gene TRBV6-2 or TRBV6-3 combines with J gene TRBJ1-5; tentative D call: TRBD1 (5 bases). Trimming shortened V by 2 bases and J by 7 bases, and 18 bases separated the two germline ends. The CDR3 is made up of 16 amino acids. The V gene's germline CDR1 is MNHEY and CDR2 SVGEGT. CDR3 sequence reads: CASSYGMQGGEQPQHF. In DNA form, the CDR3 reads TGTGCCAGCAGTTACGGGATGCAGGGAGGGGAGCAGCCCCAGCATTTT.

The V and J genes are TRBV20-1 and TRBJ2-7, with D possibly TRBD2 on 5 matching bases. Germline lookup yields CDR1 DFQATT and CDR2 SNEGSKA (reference sequence). The germline V and J ends were trimmed by 1 base and 6 bases, with 7 bases remaining between them. The CDR3 loop spans 11 amino acids. The CDR3 loop is CSARGGFEQYF. In nucleotides, the CDR3 is TGCAGTGCTAGAGGAGGGTTCGAGCAGTACTTC.

This chain connects TRBV5-6 to TRBJ2-7; a possible D gene is TRBD2 (7 bases). V lost 3 bases, J lost 0 bases, and 19 bases lay in between. The CDR3 is 17 residues long. Germline V gives CDR1 SGHDT, CDR2 YYEEEE. This CDR3 reads CASSYFLGGESSYEQYF. DNA of the CDR3: TGTGCCAGCAGCTACTTTCTAGGGGGGGAGAGCTCCTACGAGCAGTACTTC.

This clone was counted a single time. This chain links TRBV9 with TRBJ2-1; 8 positions agree with TRBD1. This CDR3 comprises 17 residues. Looked up from germline, CDR1 is SGDLS and CDR2 is YYNGEE. Trimming cost V 7 bases and J 8 bases; bases outside gene matches: 20. CDR3 nucleotides: TGTGCCAGCTCCCCGGGAAGGACAGGGAATATACAAGATGAGCAGTTCTTC. The encoded protein is CASSPGRTGNIQDEQFF. Filled out from reference TRBV9 and TRBJ2-1, the complete variable domain reads DSGVTQTPKHLITATGQRVTLRCSPRSGDLSVYWYQQSLDQGLQFLIQYYNGEERAKGNILERFSAQQFPDLHSELNLSSLELGDSALYFCASSPGRTGNIQDEQFFGPGTRLTVL.

The chain carries TRBV18 and TRBJ1-4; TRBD1 matches 8 bases. CDR1 KGHSH and CDR2 LQKENI come from the germline V gene. There are 16 residues in the CDR3. Unmatched junction bases numbered 7, after V lost 4 bases and J lost 3 bases. CDR3 loop: CASSRLQGVSNEKLFF. The DNA for the CDR3 is TGTGCCAGCTCACGGTTACAGGGGGTGTCTAATGAAAAACTGTTTTTT.

This clone has only a few counts. V gene TRBV7-2 combines with J gene TRBJ1-5, with TRBD1 as a possible D gene (6 bases). Between the trimmed V and J ends, which lost 2 bases and 0 bases, there was a span of 8 bases. The V gene's germline CDR1 is SGHTA and CDR2 FQGNSA. The CDR3 spans 15 residues. CDR3 protein: CASSLQGYSNQPQHF. The CDR3, as DNA: TGTGCCAGCAGCTTACAGGGGTATAGCAATCAGCCCCAGCATTTT. The entire variable domain, with the rest obtained from reference TRBV7-2 and TRBJ1-5, is as follows: GAGVSQSPSNKVTEKGKDVELRCDPISGHTALYWYRQSLGQGLEFLIYFQGNSAPDKSGLPSDRFSAERTGGSVSTLTIQRTQQEDSAVYLCASSLQGYSNQPQHFGDGTRLSIL.

This clone was detected only once. The genes are TRBV15 and TRBJ2-1; no definite D call. V shed 5 bases and J shed 5 bases, with 16 bases lying between them. The CDR3 totals 15 residues. Germline-derived CDR1 and CDR2 are LNHNV and YYDKDF (reference sequence). The CDR3 nucleotides are TGTGCCACCAGCGCCATGCAGATCCCAAACAATGAGCAGTTCTTC. Translating gives CATSAMQIPNNEQFF.

The chain links TRBV6-5 to TRBJ1-1, with 7 bases that match TRBD1. CDR1 and CDR2 from the germline V gene are MNHEY and SVGAGI. This CDR3 has 14 amino acids. Trimming at V came to 5 bases and at J to 8 bases, leaving 11 bases not matched to a gene. CDR3 bases: TGTGCCAGCAGTCAGTCAACAGGGGAAGCCGAAGCTTTCTTT. This encodes CASSQSTGEAEAFF.

The V gene is TRBV2, the J gene TRBJ2-2; 7 bases are a match to TRBD1. The CDR3 consists of 16 residues. V trimming: 6 bases; J trimming: 3 bases; junction bases outside the gene matches: 10. CDR1 SNHLY and CDR2 FYNNEI come from the germline V gene. CDR3 sequence reads: CASSFNPGGYTGELFF. The DNA of the CDR3 is TGTGCCAGCAGCTTCAATCCAGGGGGTTACACCGGGGAGCTGTTTTTT.

The CDR3 reads CSVEEWAGPSRAQYF. DNA for the CDR3: TGCAGCGTTGAAGAGTGGGCAGGCCCCTCCAGGGCCCAGTACTTC. The chain combines TRBV29-1 with TRBJ2-5, with TRBD1 as a possible D gene (5 bases). Germline CDR1 reads SQVTM; CDR2 reads ANQGSEA. CDR3 length: 15 amino acids. Between the trimmed V and J ends, which lost 0 bases and 9 bases, there was a span of 20 bases.

In its sample, this clone was seen a few times. This chain uses TRBV10-3 with TRBJ1-3, with D perhaps TRBD1 (5 bases). The CDR3 sequence is 15 residues long. Germline CDR1 reads ENHRY; CDR2 reads SYGVKD. Trimming left V 2 bases short and J 4 bases short, with 12 bases between. The DNA for the CDR3 is TGTGCCATCAGTGAGGTTGGGGCGCGGGGAAACACCATATATTTT. This translates into CAISEVGARGNTIYF.

V is TRBV11-3 and J is TRBJ2-1, with D possibly being TRBD2 (5 bases). This CDR3 comprises 15 residues. V lost 4 bases and J lost 5, with 15 bases in between. The germline V gene encodes CDR1 SGHNT and CDR2 YENEEA. The DNA of the CDR3 is TGTGCCAGCAGCTCGCCGGGATCTAATAACAATGAGCAGTTCTTC. It specifies CASSSPGSNNNEQFF.

CDR3: CASGISADTQYF. The CDR3 region has the DNA TGTGCTAGTGGTATCTCGGCAGATACGCAGTATTTT. The chain couples TRBV12-5 to TRBJ2-3; D not certain. Trimming took off 5 bases at V and 4 bases at J, with 7 bases between the two ends. CDR1 and CDR2 (germline): LGHNT, FRNRAP. The CDR3 sequence is 12 residues long.

The chain employs TRBV2 and TRBJ2-3; D is ambiguous. The germline V and J ends were trimmed by 6 bases and 5 bases, with 6 bases remaining between them. Germline loops: CDR1 SNHLY, CDR2 FYNNEI. CDR3 size: 11 residues. In DNA form, the CDR3 reads TGTGCCAGCAGCCCTAGAGATACGCAGTATTTT. Translated: CASSPRDTQYF. Variable domain in full (rest from reference TRBV2 and TRBJ2-3): EPEVTQTPSHQVTQMGQEVILRCVPISNHLYFYWYRQILGQKVEFLVSFYNNEISEKSEIFDDQFSVERPDGSNFTLKIRSTKLEDSAMYFCASSPRDTQYFGPGTRLTVL.

A remark on this clone: An end of the junction differs from the germline gene, which may be a read error. This sequence joins TRBV6-2 or TRBV6-3 and TRBJ2-7; D is possibly TRBD2 (6 bases). The V gene's germline CDR1 is MNHEY and CDR2 SVGEGT. CDR3 length: 15 amino acids. The CDR3 DNA reads TGTGCCAGCAGTTCCTTTAGATTGCGGGGCTACGGGCAGTACTTC. This codes for CASSSFRLRGYGQYF.

This chain joins TRBV9 and TRBJ1-2; TRBD1 matches 8 bases. This CDR3 contains 15 residues. Trimming removed 3 bases from V and 7 bases from J; junction bases left unmatched: 11. Germline lookup yields CDR1 SGDLS and CDR2 YYNGEE. The CDR3 DNA is TGTGCCAGCAGCGGAAACCCCGACAGGGGAGGTGGCTACACCTTC. Residues: CASSGNPDRGGGYTF.

The chain carries TRBV7-9 and TRBJ2-3; 7 bases line up with TRBD2. The CDR3 loop spans 16 amino acids. V trimming: 1 base; J trimming: 0 bases; junction bases outside the gene matches: 4. Germline assignment: CDR1 SEHNR and CDR2 FQNEAQ (reference sequence). The CDR3 DNA reads TGTGCCAGCAGCTTAGTCATGGGACTAAGCACAGATACGCAGTATTTT. Encoded protein: CASSLVMGLSTDTQYF.

The V call is TRBV5-6, the J call TRBJ1-5; maybe TRBD1 (5 bases). Germline CDR1 SGHDT, CDR2 YYEEEE. This CDR3 has 13 amino acids. Between the trimmed V and J ends, which lost 3 bases and 10 bases, there was a span of 14 bases. CDR3 in DNA: TGTGCCAGCAGCTACCAGCAGGGAAGTCCCCAGCATTTT. Translation gives CASSYQQGSPQHF.

The chain recombines TRBV11-2 with TRBJ2-3; D is perhaps TRBD1 (5 bases). V lost 1 base and J lost 6, with 11 bases in between. Germline assignment: CDR1 SGHAT and CDR2 FQNNGV. The CDR3 has 14 amino acids. The CDR3: CASSLGLSGDTQYF. CDR3 sequence (DNA): TGTGCCAGCAGCTTAGGACTGTCAGGGGATACGCAGTATTTT.

In its sample, this clone was seen once. The rearrangement uses TRBV3-1 (or the pseudogene TRBV3-2) and TRBJ1-2; no firm D call. CDR3 length equals 12 residues. Germline V gene sequence: CDR1 LGHDT, CDR2 YNNKEL (reference sequence). The germline V and J ends were trimmed by 1 base and 5 bases, with 5 bases remaining between them. The CDR3 DNA sequence: TGTGCCAGCAGCCAAGGCGGGTATGGCTACACCTTC. Residues: CASSQGGYGYTF.

Written as DNA, the CDR3 is TGTGCCAGCAGCCCAGATGGCGGGGGCCCTACCTACGAGCAGTACTTC. Translated: CASSPDGGGPTYEQYF. The chain joins TRBV9 to TRBJ2-7, with TRBD2 as a possible D gene (7 bases). The CDR3 is made up of 16 amino acids. The germline V gene has CDR1 SGDLS and CDR2 YYNGEE. V gave up 4 bases and J gave up 2 bases, with 19 bases separating them.

The chain combines TRBV7-2 with TRBJ1-1, with 7 positions matching TRBD1. The CDR3 runs to 16 residues. Germline V gene data show CDR1 as SGHTA and CDR2 as FQGNSA. J lost 0 bases, V lost 2 bases, and 6 bases had no gene match. This CDR3 reads CASSLPQGGMNTEAFF. In DNA, the CDR3 is TGTGCCAGCAGCTTACCCCAGGGGGGTATGAACACTGAAGCTTTCTTT.

The chain recombines TRBV3-1 (or the pseudogene TRBV3-2) with TRBJ1-4, with D tentatively TRBD1 (6 bases). This CDR3 has 15 amino acids. V lost 4 bases and J lost 3, with 12 bases in between. Germline lookup yields CDR1 LGHDT and CDR2 YNNKEL (reference sequence). The CDR3 loop is CASSPRGQSNEKLFF. The CDR3 nucleotides read TGTGCCAGCAGCCCCCGAGGACAGTCTAATGAAAAACTGTTTTTT.

V is TRBV7-2 and J is TRBJ1-2; D remains unclear. The CDR3 runs 15 residues. The V gene lost 1 base and the J gene lost 3 bases, with 12 bases spanning the gap. CDR1 is SGHTA and CDR2 is FQGNSA in the germline V gene. The chain's CDR3 is CASSLGNAAYYGYTF. CDR3 DNA sequence: TGTGCCAGCAGCTTAGGGAACGCGGCGTACTATGGCTACACCTTC.

The rearrangement links TRBV6-1 to TRBJ2-4, with 7 bases fitting TRBD1. This CDR3 spans 17 amino acids. CDR1 is MNHNS, CDR2 SASEGT, per germline. With V trimmed by 2 bases and J by 3 bases, 10 bases remained unmatched. The CDR3, as DNA: TGTGCCAGCAGTGAAATGGGGACAGTTTTAGTCAAAAACATTCAGTACTTC. This codes for CASSEMGTVLVKNIQYF.

The V call is TRBV3-1 (or the pseudogene TRBV3-2), the J call TRBJ1-6; 8 bases map to TRBD1. The CDR3 has 14 amino acids. Per the germline V gene, CDR1 is LGHDT and CDR2 is YNNKEL (reference sequence). Germline trimming cut 7 bases from V and 7 bases from J; bases unmatched to any gene: 6. CDR3 coding DNA: TGTGCCAGCAAGCCCTCAGGGGGCAATTCACCCCTCCACTTT. This translates into CASKPSGGNSPLHF.

V is TRBV18 and J is TRBJ2-7; D is possibly TRBD2 (5 bases). Per germline, CDR1 KGHSH and CDR2 LQKENI. V gave up 1 base and J gave up 4 bases, with 8 bases separating them. The CDR3 consists of 13 residues. The CDR3 sequence is CASSPRAEYEQYF. CDR3 nucleotides: TGTGCCAGCTCACCACGAGCGGAGTACGAGCAGTACTTC.

V usage is TRBV7-2 and J usage is TRBJ2-3; TRBD2 aligns across 10 bases. V shed 5 bases and J 0 bases; nucleotides not matched to a gene: 2. Germline V lookup: CDR1 SGHTA, CDR2 FQGNSA. The length of the CDR3 is 15 residues. CDR3 amino acids: CASSRTSGSTDTQYF. The CDR3 region has the DNA TGTGCCAGCAGCCGGACTAGCGGTAGCACAGATACGCAGTATTTT.